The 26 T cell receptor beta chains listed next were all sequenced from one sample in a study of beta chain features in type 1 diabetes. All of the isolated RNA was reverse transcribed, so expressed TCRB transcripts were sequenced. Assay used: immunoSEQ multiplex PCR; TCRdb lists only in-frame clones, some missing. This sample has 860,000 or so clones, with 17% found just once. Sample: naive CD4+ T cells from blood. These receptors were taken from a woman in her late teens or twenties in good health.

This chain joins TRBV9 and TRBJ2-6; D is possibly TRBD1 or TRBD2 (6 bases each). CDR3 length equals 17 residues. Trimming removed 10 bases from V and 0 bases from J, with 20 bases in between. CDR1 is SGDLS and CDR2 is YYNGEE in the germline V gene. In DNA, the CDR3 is TGTGCCCCGCGCGGAAGGGGGGAAAGCTCTGGGGCCAACGTCCTGACTTTC. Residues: CAPRGRGESSGANVLTF.

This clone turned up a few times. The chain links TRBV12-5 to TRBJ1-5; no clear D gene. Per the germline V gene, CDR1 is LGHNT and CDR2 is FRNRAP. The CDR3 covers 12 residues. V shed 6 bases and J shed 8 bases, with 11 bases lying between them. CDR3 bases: TGTGCTAGTGGCACCGCCGGGGAGCCCCAGCATTTT. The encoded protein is CASGTAGEPQHF.

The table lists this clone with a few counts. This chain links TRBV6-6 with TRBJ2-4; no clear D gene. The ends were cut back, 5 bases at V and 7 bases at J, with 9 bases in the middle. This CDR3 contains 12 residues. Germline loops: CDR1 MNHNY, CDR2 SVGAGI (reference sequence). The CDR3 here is CASSDLQNIQYF. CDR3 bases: TGTGCCAGCAGTGACTTACAGAACATTCAGTACTTC.

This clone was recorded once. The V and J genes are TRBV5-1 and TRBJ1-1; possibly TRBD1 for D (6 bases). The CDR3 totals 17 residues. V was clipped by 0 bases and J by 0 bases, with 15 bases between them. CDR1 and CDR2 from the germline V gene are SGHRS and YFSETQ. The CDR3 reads CASSLERGNTMNTEAFF. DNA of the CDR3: TGCGCCAGCAGCTTGGAAAGGGGGAATACTATGAACACTGAAGCTTTCTTT.

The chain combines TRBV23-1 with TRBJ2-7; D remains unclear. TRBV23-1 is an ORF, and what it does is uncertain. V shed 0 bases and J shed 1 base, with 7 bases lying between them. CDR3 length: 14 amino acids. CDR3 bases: TGCGCCAGCAGTCAATCTGGAACTTCCTACGAGCAGTACTTC. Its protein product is CASSQSGTSYEQYF.

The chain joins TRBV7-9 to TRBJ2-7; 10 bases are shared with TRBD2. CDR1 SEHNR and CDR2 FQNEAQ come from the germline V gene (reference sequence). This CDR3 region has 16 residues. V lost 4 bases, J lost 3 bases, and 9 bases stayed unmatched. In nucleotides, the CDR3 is TGTGCCAGCAGCTCAACCCCAGGGACTAGCGTCTACGAGCAGTACTTC. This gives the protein CASSSTPGTSVYEQYF.

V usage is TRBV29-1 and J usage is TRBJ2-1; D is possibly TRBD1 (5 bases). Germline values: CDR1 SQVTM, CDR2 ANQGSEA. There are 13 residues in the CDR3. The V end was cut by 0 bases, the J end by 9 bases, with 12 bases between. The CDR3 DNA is TGCAGCGTTGAAGATCGAAGGGGTGGTGAGCAGTTCTTC. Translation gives CSVEDRRGGEQFF.

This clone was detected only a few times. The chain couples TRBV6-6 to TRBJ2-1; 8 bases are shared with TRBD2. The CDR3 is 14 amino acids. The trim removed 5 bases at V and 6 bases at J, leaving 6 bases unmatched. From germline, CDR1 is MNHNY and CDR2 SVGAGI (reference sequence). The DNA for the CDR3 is TGTGCCAGCAGTCCCGGGACTAGATTCAATGAGCAGTTCTTC. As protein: CASSPGTRFNEQFF.

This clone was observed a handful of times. The DNA for the CDR3 is TGTGCCAGCTCCCCCGCGGGTGACTCCTACAATGAGCAGTTCTTC. Its translation is CASSPAGDSYNEQFF. The chain links TRBV18 to TRBJ2-1; perhaps TRBD2 as D (5 bases). V was shortened by 6 bases and J by 0 bases, with 12 bases between the two germline ends. Germline values: CDR1 KGHSH, CDR2 LQKENI. The CDR3 extends over 15 amino acids.

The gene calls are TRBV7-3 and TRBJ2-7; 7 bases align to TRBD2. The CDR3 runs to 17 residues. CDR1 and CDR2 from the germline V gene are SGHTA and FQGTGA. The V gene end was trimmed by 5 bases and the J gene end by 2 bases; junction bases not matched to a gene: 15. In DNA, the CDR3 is TGTGCCAGCAGCCCAGTCGGTGGAGCGGGGCTCACCTACGAGCAGTACTTC. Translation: CASSPVGGAGLTYEQYF. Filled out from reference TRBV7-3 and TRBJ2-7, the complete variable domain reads GAGVSQTPSNKVTEKGKYVELRCDPISGHTALYWYRQSLGQGPEFLIYFQGTGAADDSGLPNDRFFAVRPEGSVSTLKIQRTERGDSAVYLCASSPVGGAGLTYEQYFGPGTRLTVT.

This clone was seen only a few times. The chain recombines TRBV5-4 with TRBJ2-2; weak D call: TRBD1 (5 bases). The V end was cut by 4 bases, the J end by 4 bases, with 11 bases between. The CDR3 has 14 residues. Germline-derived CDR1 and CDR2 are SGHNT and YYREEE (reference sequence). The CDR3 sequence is CASSGNQGTGELFF. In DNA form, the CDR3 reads TGTGCCAGCAGCGGAAACCAGGGCACCGGGGAGCTGTTTTTT.

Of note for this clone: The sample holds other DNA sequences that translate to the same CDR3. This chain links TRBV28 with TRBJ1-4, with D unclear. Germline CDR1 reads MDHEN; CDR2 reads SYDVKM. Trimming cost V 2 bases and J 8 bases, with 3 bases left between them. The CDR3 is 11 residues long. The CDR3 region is CASSLREKLFF. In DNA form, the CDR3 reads TGTGCCAGCAGTTTAAGGGAAAAACTGTTTTTT. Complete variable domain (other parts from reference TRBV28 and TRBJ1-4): DVKVTQSSRYLVKRTGEKVFLECVQDMDHENMFWYRQDPGLGLRLIYFSYDVKMKEKGDIPEGYSVSREKKERFSLILESASTNQTSMYLCASSLREKLFFGSGTQLSVL.

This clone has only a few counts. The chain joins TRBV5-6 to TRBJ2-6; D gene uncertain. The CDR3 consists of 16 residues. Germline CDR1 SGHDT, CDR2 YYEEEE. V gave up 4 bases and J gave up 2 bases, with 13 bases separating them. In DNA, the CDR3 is TGTGCCAGCAGCCAGATTAGGGTCCCTGGGGCCAACGTCCTGACTTTC. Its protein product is CASSQIRVPGANVLTF.

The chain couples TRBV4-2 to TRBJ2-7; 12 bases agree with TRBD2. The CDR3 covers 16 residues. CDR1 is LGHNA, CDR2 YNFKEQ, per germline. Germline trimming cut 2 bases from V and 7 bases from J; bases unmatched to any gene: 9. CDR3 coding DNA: TGTGCCAGCAGCCAATCCGGACTAGCGGGAATGAGGGAGCAGTACTTC. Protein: CASSQSGLAGMREQYF.

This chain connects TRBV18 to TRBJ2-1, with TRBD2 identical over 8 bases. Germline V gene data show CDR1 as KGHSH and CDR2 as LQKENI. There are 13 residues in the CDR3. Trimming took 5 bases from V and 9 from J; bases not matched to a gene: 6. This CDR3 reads CASSDGLAFEQFF. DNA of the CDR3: TGTGCCAGCTCAGATGGACTAGCATTTGAGCAGTTCTTC.

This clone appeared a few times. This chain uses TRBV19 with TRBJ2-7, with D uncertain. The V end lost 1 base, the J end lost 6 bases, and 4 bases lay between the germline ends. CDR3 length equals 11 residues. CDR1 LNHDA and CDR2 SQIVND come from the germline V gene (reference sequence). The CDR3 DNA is TGTGCCAGTAGTATAGCGGGCGAGCAGTACTTC. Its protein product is CASSIAGEQYF.

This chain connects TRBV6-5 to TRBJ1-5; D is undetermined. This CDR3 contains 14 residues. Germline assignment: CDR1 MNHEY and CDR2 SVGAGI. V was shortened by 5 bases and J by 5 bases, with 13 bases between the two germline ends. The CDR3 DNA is TGTGCCAGCAGTCGCGGCACAATTGATCAGCCCCAGCATTTT. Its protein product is CASSRGTIDQPQHF.

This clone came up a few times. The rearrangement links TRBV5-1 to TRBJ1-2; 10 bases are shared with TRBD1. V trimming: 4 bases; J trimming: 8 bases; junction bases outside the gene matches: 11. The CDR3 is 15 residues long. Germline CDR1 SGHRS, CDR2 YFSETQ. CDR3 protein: CASSGEETGGRGYTF. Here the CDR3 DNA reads TGCGCCAGCAGCGGGGAGGAGACAGGGGGCCGAGGCTACACCTTC.

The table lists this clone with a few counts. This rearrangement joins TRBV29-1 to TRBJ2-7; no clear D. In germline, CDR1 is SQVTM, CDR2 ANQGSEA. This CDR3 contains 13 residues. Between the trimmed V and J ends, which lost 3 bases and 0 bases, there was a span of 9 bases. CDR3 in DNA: TGCAGCGTTGAGGACGATATCTCCTACGAGCAGTACTTC. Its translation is CSVEDDISYEQYF.

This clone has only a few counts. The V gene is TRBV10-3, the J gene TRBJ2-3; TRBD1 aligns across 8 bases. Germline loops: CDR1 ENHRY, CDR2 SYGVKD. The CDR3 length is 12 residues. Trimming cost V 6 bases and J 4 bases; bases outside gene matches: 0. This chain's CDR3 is CAIRQGADTQYF. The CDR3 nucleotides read TGTGCCATCAGACAGGGGGCAGATACGCAGTATTTT.

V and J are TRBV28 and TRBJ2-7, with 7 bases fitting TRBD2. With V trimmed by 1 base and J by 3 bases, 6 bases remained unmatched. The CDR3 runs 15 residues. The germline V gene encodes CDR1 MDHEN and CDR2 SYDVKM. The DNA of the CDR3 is TGTGCCAGCAGTTTATCGGCTAGCGGAGACTACGAGCAGTACTTC. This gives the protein CASSLSASGDYEQYF.

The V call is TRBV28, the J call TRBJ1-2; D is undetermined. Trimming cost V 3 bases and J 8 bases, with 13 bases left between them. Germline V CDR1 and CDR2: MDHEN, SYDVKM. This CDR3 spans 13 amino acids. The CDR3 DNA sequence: TGTGCCAGCAGTTTCGGACCACTAGTGGGCTACACCTTC. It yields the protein CASSFGPLVGYTF.

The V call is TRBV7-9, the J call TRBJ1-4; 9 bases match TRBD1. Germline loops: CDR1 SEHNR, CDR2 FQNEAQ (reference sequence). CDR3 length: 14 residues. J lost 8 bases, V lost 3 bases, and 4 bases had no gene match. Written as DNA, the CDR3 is TGTGCCAGCAGCTTTGTGACAGGGGGAGAAAAACTGTTTTTT. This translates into CASSFVTGGEKLFF.

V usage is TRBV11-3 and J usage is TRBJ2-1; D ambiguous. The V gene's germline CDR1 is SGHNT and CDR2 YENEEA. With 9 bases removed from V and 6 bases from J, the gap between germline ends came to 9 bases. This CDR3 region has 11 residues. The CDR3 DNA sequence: TGTGCCAGTGGGGTAAGCAATGAGCAGTTCTTC. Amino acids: CASGVSNEQFF. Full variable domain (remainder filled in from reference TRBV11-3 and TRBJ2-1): EAGVVQSPRYKIIEKKQPVAFWCNPISGHNTLYWYLQNLGQGPELLIRYENEEAVDDSQLPKDRFSAERLKGVDSTLKIQPAELGDSAVYLCASGVSNEQFFGPGTRLTVL.

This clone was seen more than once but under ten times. The CDR3 loop reads CASSSSSFGRGTGELFF. The CDR3 DNA follows: TGTGCCAGCAGCTCAAGCTCCTTCGGAAGGGGGACCGGGGAGCTGTTTTTT. The rearrangement joins TRBV7-3 to TRBJ2-2; possible D gene TRBD1, 6 bases. CDR3 length equals 17 residues. V was shortened by 4 bases and J by 5 bases, with 20 bases between the two germline ends. CDR1 SGHTA and CDR2 FQGTGA come from the germline V gene.

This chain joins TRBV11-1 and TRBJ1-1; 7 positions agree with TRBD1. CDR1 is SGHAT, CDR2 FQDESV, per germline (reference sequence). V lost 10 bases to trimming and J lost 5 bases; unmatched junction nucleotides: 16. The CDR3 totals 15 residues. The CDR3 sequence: CATHQLSDRATEAFF. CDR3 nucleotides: TGTGCCACCCATCAACTGAGTGACAGGGCTACTGAAGCTTTCTTT.